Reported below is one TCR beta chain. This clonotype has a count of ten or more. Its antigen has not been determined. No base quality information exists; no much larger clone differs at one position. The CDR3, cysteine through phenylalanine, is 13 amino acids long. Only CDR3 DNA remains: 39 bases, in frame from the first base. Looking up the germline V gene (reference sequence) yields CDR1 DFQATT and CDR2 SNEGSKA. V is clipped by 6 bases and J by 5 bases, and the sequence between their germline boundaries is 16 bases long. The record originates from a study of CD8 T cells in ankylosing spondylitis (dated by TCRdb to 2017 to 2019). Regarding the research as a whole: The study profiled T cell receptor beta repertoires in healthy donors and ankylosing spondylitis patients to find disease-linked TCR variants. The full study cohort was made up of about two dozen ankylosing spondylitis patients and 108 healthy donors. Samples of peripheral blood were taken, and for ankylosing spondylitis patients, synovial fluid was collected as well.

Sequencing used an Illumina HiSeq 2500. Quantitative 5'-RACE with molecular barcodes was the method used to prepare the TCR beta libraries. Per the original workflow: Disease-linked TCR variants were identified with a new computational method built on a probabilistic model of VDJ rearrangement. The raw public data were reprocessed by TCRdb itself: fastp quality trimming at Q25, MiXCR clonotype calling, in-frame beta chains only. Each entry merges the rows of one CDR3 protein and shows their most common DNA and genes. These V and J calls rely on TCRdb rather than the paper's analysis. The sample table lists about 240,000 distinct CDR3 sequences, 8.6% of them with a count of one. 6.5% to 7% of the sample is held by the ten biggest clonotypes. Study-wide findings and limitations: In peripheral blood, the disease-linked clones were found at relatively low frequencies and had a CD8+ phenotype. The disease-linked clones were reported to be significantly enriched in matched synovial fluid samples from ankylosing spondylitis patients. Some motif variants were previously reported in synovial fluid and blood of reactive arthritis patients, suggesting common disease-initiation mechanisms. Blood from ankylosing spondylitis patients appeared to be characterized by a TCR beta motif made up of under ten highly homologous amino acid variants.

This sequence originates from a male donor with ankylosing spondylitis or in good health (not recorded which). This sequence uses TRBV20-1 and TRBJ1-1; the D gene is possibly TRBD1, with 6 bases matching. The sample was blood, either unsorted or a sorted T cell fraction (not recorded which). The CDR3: CSASRQGRTEAFF. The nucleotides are TGCAGTGCCTCCCGGCAGGGGAGGACTGAAGCTTTCTTT.